Listed below are T cell receptor beta chains from one sample, sequenced in a study of T cell responses to AZD1222 COVID-19 vaccine. Some clones are missing from TCRdb's copy, which holds only in-frame ones; the method was immunoSEQ multiplex PCR. The profile covers tens of thousands of clones, with 90% appearing a single time and about two fifths taken by the ten largest. Here the sequenced sample was peripheral blood, taken 28 days after the second AZD1222 dose. All receptors derive from an adult who received the AZD1222 COVID-19 vaccine. Both conserved end residues are part of each CDR3. A D gene is named only where the DNA matches it firmly. Clone size appears in some rows only: once, few, many, or a class for an expanded clone.

V	J	size	length	D	DNA	CDR3
TRBV13	TRBJ1-1	NA	14	NA	TGTGCCAGCAGCTTAGGACAGCTGAACACTGAAGCTTTCTTT	CASSLGQLNTEAFF
TRBV10-1	TRBJ2-5	NA	15	NA	TGCGCCAGCAGTGAGTCGGGGGCACTACAAGAGACCCAGTACTTC	CASSESGALQETQYF
TRBV5-6	TRBJ2-5	NA	17	TRBD1	TGTGCCAGCAGCTGGGCCCATACGGGACAGGGCCAAGAGACCCAGTACTTC	CASSWAHTGQGQETQYF
TRBV4-3	TRBJ1-6	NA	15	NA	TGCGCCAGCAGCCCCGCGGGAGGGGGTCCGCCGGCCCTCCACTTT	CASSPAGGGPPALHF
TRBV7-9	TRBJ1-2	once	17	NA	TGTGCCAGCAGCTTAATGGTAGAGGCCCCCCGCGGCTATGGCTACACCTTC	CASSLMVEAPRGYGYTF
TRBV30	TRBJ1-1	NA	14	NA	TGTGCCTGGAGTGGCAGGACACCGAACACTGAAGCTTTCTTT	CAWSGRTPNTEAFF
TRBV11-2	TRBJ1-2	NA	13	NA	TGTGCCAGCACCATAGGGACACACTATGGCTACACCTTC	CASTIGTHYGYTF
TRBV4-2	TRBJ1-1	once	13	NA	TGTGCCAGCAGCCAAGAGAGAGGGACTGAAGCTTTCTTT	CASSQERGTEAFF
TRBV12-3/TRBV12-4	TRBJ2-3	NA	13	NA	TGTGCCAGCAGTCTCATGAGGGGGGATACGCAGTATTTT	CASSLMRGDTQYF
TRBV9	TRBJ2-5	NA	14	NA	TGTGCCAGCAGCCTTATCGACCAACAAGAGACCCAGTACTTC	CASSLIDQQETQYF
TRBV5-1	TRBJ2-1	NA	14	TRBD2	TGCGCCAGCAGCTTTGGGGGGGACCCGGTTGAGCAGTTCTTC	CASSFGGDPVEQFF
TRBV18	TRBJ1-5	NA	13	NA	TGTGCCAGCTCACGTTCGCGCAATCAGCCCCAGCATTTT	CASSRSRNQPQHF
TRBV19	TRBJ1-1	NA	14	TRBD1	TGTGCCAGTAGTCAGGGGGCTACGGGCTCTGAAGCTTTCTTT	CASSQGATGSEAFF
TRBV12-3/TRBV12-4	TRBJ1-2	NA	13	NA	TGTGCCAGCAGTTTTACGGGGAACTATGGCTACACCTTC	CASSFTGNYGYTF
TRBV7-2	TRBJ1-2	NA	14	NA	TGTGCCAGCAGCTTAGCGGCAGGGCAGGACGGCTACACCTTC	CASSLAAGQDGYTF
TRBV7-2	TRBJ1-1	NA	15	TRBD1	TGTGCCAGCAGCTTAGGGGACAGGAAGAACACTGAAGCTTTCTTT	CASSLGDRKNTEAFF
TRBV5-1	TRBJ1-4	NA	14	NA	TGCGCCAGCAGCTTGGACCGGCCTAATGAAAAACTGTTTTTT	CASSLDRPNEKLFF
TRBV7-2	TRBJ1-4	NA	18	NA	TGTGCCAGCAGCTTTGTGGGAGGGGGTGGAGGATCCATTGGAAAACTGTTTTTT	CASSFVGGGGGSIGKLFF
TRBV5-4	TRBJ1-2	NA	12	NA	TGTGCCAGCAGCCGGGTGGGCACTGGCTACACCTTC	CASSRVGTGYTF
TRBV7-2	TRBJ1-1	NA	18	NA	TGTGCCAGCAGCCCCATACCACCGGGTTCTATCCAGGACACTGAAGCTTTCTTT	CASSPIPPGSIQDTEAFF
TRBV19	TRBJ2-3	NA	16	NA	TGTGCCAGTAGTATAGATTCAGGGGCGATCACAGATACGCAGTATTTT	CASSIDSGAITDTQYF
TRBV19	TRBJ1-6	NA	14	TRBD1	TGTGCCAGTAGAGCGGGACAGAATAATTCACCCCTCCACTTT	CASRAGQNNSPLHF
TRBV3-1/TRBV3-2	TRBJ1-2	NA	16	NA	TGTGCCAGCAGCCAAGAATTCGGGCAGGGGTTGAATGGCTACACCTTC	CASSQEFGQGLNGYTF
TRBV14	TRBJ2-7	few	13	TRBD1	TGTGCCAGCAGCCCAATCTCCTTGGGGACAGAGGACTTC	CASSPISLGTEDF
TRBV6-5	TRBJ1-6	NA	12	NA	TGTGCCAGCAGCCCGGCACATTCACCCCTCCACTTT	CASSPAHSPLHF
TRBV29-1	TRBJ2-7	NA	13	NA	TGCAGCGTGGAGCTATGGGGCGGGTACGAGCAGTACTTC	CSVELWGGYEQYF
TRBV10-3	TRBJ1-1	NA	14	NA	TGTGCCATCAGTGTTGGGGGCGGGAACACTGAAGCTTTCTTT	CAISVGGGNTEAFF
TRBV11-2	TRBJ1-2	NA	13	NA	TGTGCCAGCAGCTTATCCCGGGCACAGGGCTACACCTTC	CASSLSRAQGYTF
TRBV4-3	TRBJ2-6	NA	17	NA	TGCGCCAGCAGCCAAGAAGCGGGTCTCTCTGGGGCCAACGTCCTGACTTTC	CASSQEAGLSGANVLTF
TRBV7-8	TRBJ1-2	NA	13	NA	TGTGCCAGCAGCTTAGCGGCAGGGAATGGCTACACCTTC	CASSLAAGNGYTF
TRBV7-9	TRBJ2-6	few	13	NA	TGTGCCAGCAGCGGTGCTGGGGCCAACGTCCTGACTTTC	CASSGAGANVLTF
TRBV2	TRBJ1-2	few	13	NA	TGTGCCAGCACCAACCCAGGTGGCTATGGCTACACCTTC	CASTNPGGYGYTF
TRBV5-8	TRBJ2-3	NA	16	TRBD2	TGTGCCAGCAGCCGGGAGGGCCAGCGGGGGACAGATACGCAGTATTTT	CASSREGQRGTDTQYF
TRBV7-9	TRBJ1-4	NA	15	NA	TGTGCCAGCAGCTTATCAGGTTCGGGGAATGAAAAACTGTTTTTT	CASSLSGSGNEKLFF
TRBV30	TRBJ2-7	NA	12	NA	TGTGCCTGGGCGACAGGTGGGTACGAGCAGTACTTC	CAWATGGYEQYF
TRBV6-5	TRBJ1-5	NA	14	NA	TGTGCCAGCAGCGGGGACGGAGCTAATCAGCCCCAGCATTTT	CASSGDGANQPQHF
TRBV5-4	TRBJ1-1	NA	14	TRBD1	TGTGCCAGCAGCCCTCCTCAGGGGGGGACTGAAGCTTTCTTT	CASSPPQGGTEAFF
TRBV19	TRBJ1-2	NA	14	NA	TGTGCCAGTAGTCGCGACAGTGGCGACTATGGCTACACCTTC	CASSRDSGDYGYTF
TRBV5-6	TRBJ2-7	NA	14	TRBD2	TGTGCCAGCAGCTTGGTCGGGGGGAACAACGAGCAGTACTTC	CASSLVGGNNEQYF
TRBV6-5	TRBJ1-2	NA	12	NA	TGTGCCGCGGCGGACGGCACATATGGCTACACCTTC	CAAADGTYGYTF
TRBV5-1	TRBJ1-1	NA	14	NA	TGCGCCAGCAGACTGGGCCGGGGGGTTGCTGAAGCTTTCTTT	CASRLGRGVAEAFF
TRBV5-6	TRBJ2-5	NA	15	TRBD2	TGTGCCAGCAGCTTCGGCGGGGGGGTACAAGAGACCCAGTACTTC	CASSFGGGVQETQYF
TRBV5-6	TRBJ1-4	few	12	NA	TGTGCCAGCAGCTTGGACGGAGAAAAACTGTTTTTT	CASSLDGEKLFF
TRBV6-5	TRBJ2-2	NA	10	NA	TGTGCCAGCAGACACGGGGAGCTGTTTTTT	CASRHGELFF
TRBV6-6	TRBJ2-3	NA	16	NA	TGTGCCAGCAGTTACTTTGCCGGGGCCCGGAGCAATACGCAGTATTTT	CASSYFAGARSNTQYF
TRBV7-8	TRBJ2-5	NA	14	NA	TGTGCCAGCAGCCCACAGGACTGGCAAGAGACCCAGTACTTC	CASSPQDWQETQYF
TRBV19	TRBJ1-1	once	15	TRBD1	TGTGCCAGTAGGGTACAGGGGGTGGATAACACTGAAGCTTTCTTT	CASRVQGVDNTEAFF
TRBV7-2	TRBJ2-5	NA	18	NA	TGTGCCAGCAGCTTAGCGGTGACTACCCCCATGGGCATAGAGACCCAGTACTTC	CASSLAVTTPMGIETQYF